This T cell receptor (beta chain) appears in the sequencing data of a study of response to subunit inactivated influenza vaccine. The V gene lost 0 bases and the J gene lost 5 bases, with 11 bases spanning the gap. CDR3 length: 15 residues. From germline, CDR1 is SGHRS and CDR2 YFSETQ. TCRdb reprocessed the RT-PCR reads via MiXCR and lists one record per CDR3 protein. This table holds a few hundred thousand distinct CDR3 sequences, around 15% found once. The chain links TRBV5-1 to TRBJ2-2; D is uncertain. The sample in question was PBMCs from blood, obtained 12 days after vaccination. The clonotype originates from a man aged 50 to 60 who received an inactivated influenza vaccine. CDR3: CASSLEIRFTGELFF. The CDR3 DNA reads as TGCGCCAGCAGCTTGGAAATCAGGTTTACCGGGGAGCTGTTTTTT. The complete variable domain, with remaining parts taken from reference TRBV5-1 and TRBJ2-2, reads KAGVTQTPRYLIKTRGQQVTLSCSPISGHRSVSWYQQTPGQGLQFLFEYFSETQRNKGNFPGRFSGRQFSNSRSEMNVSTLELGDSALYLCASSLEIRFTGELFFGEGSRLTVL.